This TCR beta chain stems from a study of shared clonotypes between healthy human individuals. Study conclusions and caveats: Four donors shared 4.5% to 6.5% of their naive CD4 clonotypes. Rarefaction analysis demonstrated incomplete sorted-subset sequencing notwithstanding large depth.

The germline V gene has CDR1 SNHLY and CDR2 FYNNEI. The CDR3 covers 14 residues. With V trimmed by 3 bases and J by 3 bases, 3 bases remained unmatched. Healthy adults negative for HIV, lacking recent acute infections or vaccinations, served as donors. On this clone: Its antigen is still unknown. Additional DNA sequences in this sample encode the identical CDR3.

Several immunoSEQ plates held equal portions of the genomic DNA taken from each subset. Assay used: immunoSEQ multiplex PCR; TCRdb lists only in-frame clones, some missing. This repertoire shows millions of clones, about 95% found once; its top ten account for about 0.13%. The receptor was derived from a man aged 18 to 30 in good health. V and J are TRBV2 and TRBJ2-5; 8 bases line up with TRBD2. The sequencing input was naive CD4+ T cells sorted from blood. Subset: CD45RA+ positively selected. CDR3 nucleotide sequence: TGTGCCAGCAGTGAGACGGGGGGGAAAGAGACCCAGTACTTC. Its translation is CASSETGGKETQYF.